This T cell receptor (beta chain) is drawn from a study of T cell changes during pregnancy in multiple sclerosis. The data were produced by immunoSEQ multiplex PCR, yet TCRdb's version contains in-frame clones alone and is incomplete. The sample holds 58,000 or so clones, 89% seen once. The CDR3 has 16 amino acids. Trimming took 0 bases from V and 8 from J, leaving 17 bases between them. Looked up from germline, CDR1 is SGDLS and CDR2 is YYNGEE. In its sample, this clone was seen once. The sequencing here drew on peripheral blood, taken after pregnancy. The V and J genes are TRBV9 and TRBJ1-4; D is undetermined. The sequence was collected from a female donor with multiple sclerosis, enrolled in a pregnancy study. CDR3 bases: TGTGCCAGCAGCGTAGGGCGACAAACCAACAACGAAAAACTGTTTTTT. This translates into CASSVGRQTNNEKLFF. Complete variable domain (other parts from reference TRBV9 and TRBJ1-4): DSGVTQTPKHLITATGQRVTLRCSPRSGDLSVYWYQQSLDQGLQFLIQYYNGEERAKGNILERFSAQQFPDLHSELNLSSLELGDSALYFCASSVGRQTNNEKLFFGSGTQLSVL.